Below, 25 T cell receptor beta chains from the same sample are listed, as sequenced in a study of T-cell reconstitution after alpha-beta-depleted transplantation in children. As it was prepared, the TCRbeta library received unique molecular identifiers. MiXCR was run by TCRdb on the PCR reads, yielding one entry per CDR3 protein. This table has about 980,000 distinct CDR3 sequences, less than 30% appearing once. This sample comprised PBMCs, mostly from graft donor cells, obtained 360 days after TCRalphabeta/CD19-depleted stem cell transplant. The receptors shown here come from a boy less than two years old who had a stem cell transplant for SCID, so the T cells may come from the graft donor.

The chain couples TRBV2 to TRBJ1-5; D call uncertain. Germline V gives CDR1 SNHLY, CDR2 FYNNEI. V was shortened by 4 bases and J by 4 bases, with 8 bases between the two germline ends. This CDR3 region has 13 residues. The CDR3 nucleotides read TGTGCCAGCAGTGGGGGAGAGAATCAGCCCCAGCATTTT. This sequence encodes CASSGGENQPQHF.

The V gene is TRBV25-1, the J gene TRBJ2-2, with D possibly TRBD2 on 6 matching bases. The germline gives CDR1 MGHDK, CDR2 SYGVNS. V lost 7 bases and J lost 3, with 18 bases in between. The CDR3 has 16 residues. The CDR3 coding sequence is TGTGCCAGCATGGGGGGTCCCAGAGGGCACACCGGGGAGCTGTTTTTT. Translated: CASMGGPRGHTGELFF.

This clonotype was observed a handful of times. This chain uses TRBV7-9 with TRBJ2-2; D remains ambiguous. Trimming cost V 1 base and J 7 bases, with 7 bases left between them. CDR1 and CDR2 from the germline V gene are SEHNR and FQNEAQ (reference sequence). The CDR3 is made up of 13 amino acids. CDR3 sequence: CASSLVSLGELFF. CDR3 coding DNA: TGTGCCAGCAGCTTAGTGAGTCTCGGGGAGCTGTTTTTT. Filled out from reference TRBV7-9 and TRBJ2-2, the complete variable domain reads DTGVSQNPRHKITKRGQNVTFRCDPISEHNRLYWYRQTLGQGPEFLTYFQNEAQLEKSRLLSDRFSAERPKGSFSTLEIQRTEQGDSAMYLCASSLVSLGELFFGEGSRLTVL.

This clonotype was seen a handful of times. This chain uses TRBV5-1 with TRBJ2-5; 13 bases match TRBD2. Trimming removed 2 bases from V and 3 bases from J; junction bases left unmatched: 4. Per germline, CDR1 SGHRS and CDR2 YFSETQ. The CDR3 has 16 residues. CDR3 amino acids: CASSLGLAGEKETQYF. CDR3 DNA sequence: TGCGCCAGCAGCTTAGGACTAGCGGGGGAGAAAGAGACCCAGTACTTC.

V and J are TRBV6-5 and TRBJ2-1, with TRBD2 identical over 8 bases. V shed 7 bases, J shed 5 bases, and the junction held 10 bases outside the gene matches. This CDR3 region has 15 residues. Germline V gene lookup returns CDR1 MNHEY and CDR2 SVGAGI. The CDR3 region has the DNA TGTGCCAGCACTTCGGGGGGGGCTCATGACAATGAGCAGTTCTTC. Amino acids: CASTSGGAHDNEQFF.

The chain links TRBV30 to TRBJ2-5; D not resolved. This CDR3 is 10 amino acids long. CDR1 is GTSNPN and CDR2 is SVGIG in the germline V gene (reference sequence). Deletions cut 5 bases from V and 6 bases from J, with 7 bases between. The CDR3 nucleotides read TGTGCCTGGGGTCTGCAGACCCAGTACTTC. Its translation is CAWGLQTQYF.

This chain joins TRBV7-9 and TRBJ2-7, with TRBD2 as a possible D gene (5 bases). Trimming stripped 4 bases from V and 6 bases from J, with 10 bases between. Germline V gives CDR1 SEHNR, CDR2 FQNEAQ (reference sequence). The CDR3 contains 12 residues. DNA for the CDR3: TGTGCCAGCAGCTCCGGGGATCGCGAGCAGTACTTC. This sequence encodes CASSSGDREQYF.

The CDR3 DNA follows: TGTGCCAGCTCTAGCTCCTACAGGAATGAGCAGTTCTTC. As protein: CASSSSYRNEQFF. The chain carries TRBV18 and TRBJ2-1; TRBD1 might be the D (5 bases). Germline lookup yields CDR1 KGHSH and CDR2 LQKENI. The CDR3 is 13 residues long. The V and J ends lost 6 bases and 7 bases respectively, with 13 bases between them.

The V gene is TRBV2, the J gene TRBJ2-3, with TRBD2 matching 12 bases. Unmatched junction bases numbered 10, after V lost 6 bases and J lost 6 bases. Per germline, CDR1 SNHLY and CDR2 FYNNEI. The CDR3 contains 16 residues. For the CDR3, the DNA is TGTGCCAGCAGCCACGGGACTAGCGGGTTTGAGGATACGCAGTATTTT. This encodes CASSHGTSGFEDTQYF.

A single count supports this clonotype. The CDR3 nucleotides read TGTGCCAGCAGCTTATGGTCAGACAACACCGGGGAGCTGTTTTTT. It codes for CASSLWSDNTGELFF. This chain connects TRBV5-5 to TRBJ2-2; D is unresolved. This CDR3 has 15 amino acids. V was clipped by 2 bases and J by 2 bases, with 10 bases between them. Germline lookup yields CDR1 SGHKS and CDR2 YYEKEE (reference sequence).

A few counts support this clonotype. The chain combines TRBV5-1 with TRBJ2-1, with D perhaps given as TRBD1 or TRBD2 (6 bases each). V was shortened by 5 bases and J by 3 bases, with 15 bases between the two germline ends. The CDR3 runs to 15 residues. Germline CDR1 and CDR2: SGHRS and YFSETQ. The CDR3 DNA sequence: TGCGCCAGCAGGGATGGGGGGCGCCGCTACAATGAGCAGTTCTTC. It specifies CASRDGGRRYNEQFF.

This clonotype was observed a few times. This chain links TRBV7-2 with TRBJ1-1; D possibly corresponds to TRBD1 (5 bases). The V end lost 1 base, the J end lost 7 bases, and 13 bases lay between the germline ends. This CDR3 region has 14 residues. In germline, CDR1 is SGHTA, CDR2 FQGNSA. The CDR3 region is CASSLVHAGFEAFF. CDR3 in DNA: TGTGCCAGCAGCTTAGTTCATGCAGGGTTTGAAGCTTTCTTT. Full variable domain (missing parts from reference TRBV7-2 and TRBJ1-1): GAGVSQSPSNKVTEKGKDVELRCDPISGHTALYWYRQSLGQGLEFLIYFQGNSAPDKSGLPSDRFSAERTGGSVSTLTIQRTQQEDSAVYLCASSLVHAGFEAFFGQGTRLTVV.

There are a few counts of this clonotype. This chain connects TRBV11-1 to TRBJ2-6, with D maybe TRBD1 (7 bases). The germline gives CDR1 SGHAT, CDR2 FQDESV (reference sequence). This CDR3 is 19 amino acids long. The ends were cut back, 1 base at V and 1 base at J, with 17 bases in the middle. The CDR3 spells CASSLGGGTELSGANVLTF. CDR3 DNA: TGTGCCAGCAGCTTAGGAGGCGGGACAGAACTATCTGGGGCCAACGTCCTGACTTTC.

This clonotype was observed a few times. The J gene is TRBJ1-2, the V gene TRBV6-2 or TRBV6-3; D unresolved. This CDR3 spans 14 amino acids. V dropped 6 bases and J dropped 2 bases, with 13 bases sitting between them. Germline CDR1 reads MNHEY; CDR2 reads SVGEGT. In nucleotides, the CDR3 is TGTGCCAGCAGGTCGAGTGAATTCAACTATGGCTACACCTTC. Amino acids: CASRSSEFNYGYTF.

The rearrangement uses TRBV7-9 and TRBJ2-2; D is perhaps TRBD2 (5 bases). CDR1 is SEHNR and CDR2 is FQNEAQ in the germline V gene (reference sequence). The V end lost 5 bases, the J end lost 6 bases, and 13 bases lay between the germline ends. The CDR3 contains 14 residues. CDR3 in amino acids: CASSPLGEPGELFF. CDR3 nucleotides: TGTGCCAGCAGCCCCCTTGGGGAGCCCGGGGAGCTGTTTTTT. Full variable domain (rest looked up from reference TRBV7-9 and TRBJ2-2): DTGVSQNPRHKITKRGQNVTFRCDPISEHNRLYWYRQTLGQGPEFLTYFQNEAQLEKSRLLSDRFSAERPKGSFSTLEIQRTEQGDSAMYLCASSPLGEPGELFFGEGSRLTVL.

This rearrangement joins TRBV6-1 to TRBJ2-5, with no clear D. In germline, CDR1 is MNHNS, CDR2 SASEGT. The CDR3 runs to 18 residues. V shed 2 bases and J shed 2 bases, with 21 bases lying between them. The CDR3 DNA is TGTGCCAGCAGTGAATTGGGGTCTTCGGTAGGGTTTCAAGAGACCCAGTACTTC. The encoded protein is CASSELGSSVGFQETQYF.

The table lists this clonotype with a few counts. For the CDR3, the DNA is TGTGCCAGCAGTGCCCGCCTTAACACCGGGGAGCTGTTTTTT. This encodes CASSARLNTGELFF. The J gene is TRBJ2-2, the V gene TRBV6-1; D is unclear. V lost 4 bases and J lost 2, with 8 bases in between. CDR3 length: 14 residues. Germline loops: CDR1 MNHNS, CDR2 SASEGT.

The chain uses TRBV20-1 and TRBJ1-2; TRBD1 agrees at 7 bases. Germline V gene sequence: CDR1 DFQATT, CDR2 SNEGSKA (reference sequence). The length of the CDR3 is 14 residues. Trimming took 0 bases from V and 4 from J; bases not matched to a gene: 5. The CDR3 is CSARDPGTVYGYTF. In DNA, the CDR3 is TGCAGTGCTAGAGACCCCGGGACAGTCTATGGCTACACCTTC.

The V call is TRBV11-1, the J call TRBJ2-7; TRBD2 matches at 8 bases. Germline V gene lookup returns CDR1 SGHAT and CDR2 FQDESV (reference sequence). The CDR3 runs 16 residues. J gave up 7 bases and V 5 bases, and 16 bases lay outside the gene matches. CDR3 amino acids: CASSPQLGLVLREQYF. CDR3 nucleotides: TGTGCCAGCAGCCCCCAGCTGGGACTAGTCCTCAGGGAGCAGTACTTC.

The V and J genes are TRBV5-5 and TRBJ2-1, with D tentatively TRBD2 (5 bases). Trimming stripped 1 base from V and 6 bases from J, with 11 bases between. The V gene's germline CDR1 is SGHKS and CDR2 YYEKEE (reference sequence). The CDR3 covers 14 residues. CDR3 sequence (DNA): TGTGCCAGCAGCTTGCTACTAGTTAGCAATGAGCAGTTCTTC. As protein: CASSLLLVSNEQFF.

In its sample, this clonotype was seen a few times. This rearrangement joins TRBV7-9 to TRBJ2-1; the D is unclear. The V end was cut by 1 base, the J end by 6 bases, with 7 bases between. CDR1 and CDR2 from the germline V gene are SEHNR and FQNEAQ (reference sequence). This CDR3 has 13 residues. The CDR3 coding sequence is TGTGCCAGCAGCTTAGGGTTCCCCAATGAGCAGTTCTTC. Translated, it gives CASSLGFPNEQFF.

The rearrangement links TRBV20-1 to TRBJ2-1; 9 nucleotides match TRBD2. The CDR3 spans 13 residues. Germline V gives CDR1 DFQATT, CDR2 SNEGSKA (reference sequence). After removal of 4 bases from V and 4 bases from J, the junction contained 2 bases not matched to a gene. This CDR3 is CSAIAGVYNEQFF. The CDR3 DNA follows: TGCAGTGCTATAGCGGGGGTTTACAATGAGCAGTTCTTC.

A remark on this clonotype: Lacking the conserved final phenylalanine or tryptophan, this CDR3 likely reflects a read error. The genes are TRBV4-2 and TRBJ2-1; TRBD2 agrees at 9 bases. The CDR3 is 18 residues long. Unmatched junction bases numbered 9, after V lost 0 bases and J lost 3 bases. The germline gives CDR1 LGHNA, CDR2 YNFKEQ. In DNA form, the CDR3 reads TGTGCCAGCAGCCAAGAATCGGGAGCGGGGGGTTACTACAATGAGCAGTTCTGC. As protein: CASSQESGAGGYYNEQFC.

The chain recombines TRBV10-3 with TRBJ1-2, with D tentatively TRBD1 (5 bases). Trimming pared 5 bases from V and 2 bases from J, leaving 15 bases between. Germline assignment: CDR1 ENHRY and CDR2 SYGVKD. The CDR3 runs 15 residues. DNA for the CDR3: TGTGCCATCAGTCCACCCGACAGAGAGAACTATGGCTACACCTTC. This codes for CAISPPDRENYGYTF.

CDR3 coding DNA: TGTGCCGCGGGCGGGACTAGCGGAGATACGCAGTATTTT. This codes for CAAGGTSGDTQYF. This chain connects TRBV10-3 to TRBJ2-3, with 11 bases fitting TRBD2. J lost 5 bases, V lost 11 bases, and 6 bases had no gene match. The CDR3 has 13 residues. Germline CDR1 is ENHRY and CDR2 is SYGVKD.